A selection of T cell receptor beta chains follows, all from one sample in a study of cytomegalovirus exposure and HLA in healthy donors. Profiled with immunoSEQ multiplex PCR; TCRdb holds only in-frame clones, not every one. Here the sample spans just over 150,000 clones, about three quarters being singletons. Sequencing input: PBMCs. Source of these receptors: a woman in her twenties or thirties in good health and CMV-seronegative. Each CDR3 is given with its conserved first and last residue. The order of the fields is CDR3 DNA, CDR3 protein, clone size, D gene, J gene, V gene, CDR3 length. D genes are given only for firm matches. Clone size is stated in some rows and not others, as once, few, many or a class when expanded.

DNA: TGCGCCAGCAGCCGCCAGACAGGGGGTGGCTACGAGCAGTACTTC; CDR3: CASSRQTGGGYEQYF; size: few; D: TRBD1; J: TRBJ2-7; V: TRBV4-1; length: 15
DNA: TGTGCCAGCAGGAACCCCGGGGGGGTCTATGGCTACACCTTC; CDR3: CASRNPGGVYGYTF; size: .; D: .; J: TRBJ1-2; V: TRBV2; length: 14
DNA: TGTGCCTGGAGTTGGGCAGGGAACACTGAAGCTTTCTTT; CDR3: CAWSWAGNTEAFF; size: .; D: .; J: TRBJ1-1; V: TRBV30; length: 13
DNA: TGTGCCAGCTCCGTAAAGGCCAGGGGGCCTAGAAATGGCTACACCTTC; CDR3: CASSVKARGPRNGYTF; size: few; D: TRBD1; J: TRBJ1-2; V: TRBV18; length: 16
DNA: TGTGCCAGCAGGGAGACAGGTGGAGGCGAGCAGTACTTC; CDR3: CASRETGGGEQYF; size: .; D: .; J: TRBJ2-7; V: TRBV2; length: 13
DNA: TGCGCCAGCAGCTTTACAGGGGGCCCGAACACCGGGGAGCTGTTTTTT; CDR3: CASSFTGGPNTGELFF; size: .; D: TRBD1; J: TRBJ2-2; V: TRBV5-1; length: 16
DNA: TGTGCCAGCAGCTTAGAGCTAGATTCACCCCTCCACTTT; CDR3: CASSLELDSPLHF; size: .; D: .; J: TRBJ1-6; V: TRBV11-2; length: 13
DNA: TGTGCCAGCAGCCCCGGGTGGAGCACCGGGGAGCTGTTTTTT; CDR3: CASSPGWSTGELFF; size: once; D: .; J: TRBJ2-2; V: TRBV5-8; length: 14
DNA: TGCAGCGCTTCACAGGGGAGGACAGATACGCAGTATTTT; CDR3: CSASQGRTDTQYF; size: .; D: .; J: TRBJ2-3; V: TRBV29-1; length: 13
DNA: TGCAGCGTTGAAGCGGAGGGGTTGGGTGGCTACACCTTC; CDR3: CSVEAEGLGGYTF; size: .; D: .; J: TRBJ1-2; V: TRBV29-1; length: 13
DNA: TGCAGCGTTGAAGGGGCGGGGGGGCGCACAGATACGCAGTATTTT; CDR3: CSVEGAGGRTDTQYF; size: few; D: TRBD2; J: TRBJ2-3; V: TRBV29-1; length: 15
DNA: TGTGCCAGCAGTGAAGGCACGAGGGGGGGCGAGGAAAAACTGTTTTTT; CDR3: CASSEGTRGGEEKLFF; size: .; D: .; J: TRBJ1-4; V: TRBV2; length: 16
DNA: TGTGCCAGCAGTTTCTTCCGCCAGGGAGGGAACTATGGCTACACCTTC; CDR3: CASSFFRQGGNYGYTF; size: .; D: .; J: TRBJ1-2; V: TRBV27; length: 16
DNA: TGCGCCAGCAGCTTGGGCGGGACAGGAGGCTCACCCCTCCACTTT; CDR3: CASSLGGTGGSPLHF; size: .; D: TRBD1; J: TRBJ1-6; V: TRBV5-1; length: 15
DNA: TGTGCCATTCAAAGCACAGATACGCAGTATTTT; CDR3: CAIQSTDTQYF; size: .; D: .; J: TRBJ2-3; V: TRBV10-3; length: 11
DNA: TGTGCCAGCAGCTTGAGACACCTGAACACCGGGGAGCTGTTTTTT; CDR3: CASSLRHLNTGELFF; size: .; D: .; J: TRBJ2-2; V: TRBV5-5; length: 15
DNA: TGTGCCTGGAGTGGATCACAGGGCCGGGGTTCACCCCTCCACTTT; CDR3: CAWSGSQGRGSPLHF; size: few; D: .; J: TRBJ1-6; V: TRBV30; length: 15
DNA: TGTGCCAGCAGAGGAAGCGGGCATAGCACAGATACGCAGTATTTT; CDR3: CASRGSGHSTDTQYF; size: .; D: .; J: TRBJ2-3; V: TRBV7-2; length: 15
DNA: TGTGCCAGCAGCCAGGTTTCCAGGTTTAGCGCTGAAGCTTTCTTT; CDR3: CASSQVSRFSAEAFF; size: .; D: .; J: TRBJ1-1; V: TRBV14; length: 15
DNA: TGTGCCACCTCGGAGGGGACCTACACCGGGGAGCTGTTTTTT; CDR3: CATSEGTYTGELFF; size: .; D: .; J: TRBJ2-2; V: TRBV6-5; length: 14